The 6 T cell receptor beta chains below were found in one sample sequenced in a study of T cell clones after liver transplantation. Data came from immunoSEQ multiplex PCR; TCRdb stores just in-frame clones and leaves some out. The repertoire holds tens of thousands of clones, with 90% as singletons. This specimen was CD4+ T cells from blood, taken before liver transplant. All receptors derive from a human donor who received a liver transplant.

CDR3 sequence (DNA): TGTGCCAGCAGTTTTAGGCGGGATAGTCCCTACGAGCAGTACTTC. Its translation: CASSFRRDSPYEQYF. The J gene is TRBJ2-7, the V gene TRBV27; the D gene is possibly TRBD2 (6 bases). This CDR3 comprises 15 residues. V was trimmed by 3 bases and J by 2 bases, leaving 14 bases between them. Looked up from germline, CDR1 is MNHEY and CDR2 is SMNVEV (reference sequence).

V and J are TRBV30 and TRBJ1-4; D gene unclear. V gave up 4 bases and J gave up 4 bases, with 13 bases separating them. The CDR3 loop spans 14 amino acids. Germline V CDR1 and CDR2: GTSNPN, SVGIG (reference sequence). CDR3 sequence: CAWNIQQLNEKLFF. The CDR3 DNA reads TGTGCCTGGAATATTCAACAGCTTAATGAAAAACTGTTTTTT.

The chain has TRBV10-3 and TRBJ2-5; TRBD2 agrees at 7 bases. The CDR3 spans 13 residues. Germline V gene lookup returns CDR1 ENHRY and CDR2 SYGVKD. The V gene end was trimmed by 3 bases and the J gene end by 8 bases; junction bases not matched to a gene: 6. This chain's CDR3 is CAISESREGTQYF. The CDR3 coding sequence is TGTGCCATCAGTGAATCCAGGGAGGGAACCCAGTACTTC.

As to this clone: The same CDR3 can be traced to other DNA sequences in this sample. The chain has TRBV6-5 and TRBJ1-5; D is uncertain. V lost 2 bases, J lost 6 bases, and 5 bases lay in between. The CDR3 runs 12 residues. Per germline, CDR1 MNHEY and CDR2 SVGAGI. The CDR3 nucleotides are TGTGCCAGCAGTTACATCGGTCAGCCCCAGCATTTT. Its translation is CASSYIGQPQHF.

The chain joins TRBV30 to TRBJ2-2; D gene ambiguous. CDR1 is GTSNPN, CDR2 SVGIG, per germline (reference sequence). The CDR3 loop spans 14 amino acids. V lost 0 bases and J 5 bases, leaving 10 bases between the germline ends. The CDR3, as DNA: TGTGCCTGGAGTGTACTCCCAGGTACCGGGGAGCTGTTTTTT. It encodes CAWSVLPGTGELFF.

The chain links TRBV29-1 to TRBJ2-2; TRBD1 is a possible D gene (5 bases). Per germline, CDR1 SQVTM and CDR2 ANQGSEA. The CDR3 length is 13 residues. The V end lost 6 bases, the J end lost 4 bases, and 12 bases lay between the germline ends. The CDR3 here is CSVGQRTTGELFF. The CDR3 region has the DNA TGCAGCGTCGGACAACGCACCACCGGGGAGCTGTTTTTT.